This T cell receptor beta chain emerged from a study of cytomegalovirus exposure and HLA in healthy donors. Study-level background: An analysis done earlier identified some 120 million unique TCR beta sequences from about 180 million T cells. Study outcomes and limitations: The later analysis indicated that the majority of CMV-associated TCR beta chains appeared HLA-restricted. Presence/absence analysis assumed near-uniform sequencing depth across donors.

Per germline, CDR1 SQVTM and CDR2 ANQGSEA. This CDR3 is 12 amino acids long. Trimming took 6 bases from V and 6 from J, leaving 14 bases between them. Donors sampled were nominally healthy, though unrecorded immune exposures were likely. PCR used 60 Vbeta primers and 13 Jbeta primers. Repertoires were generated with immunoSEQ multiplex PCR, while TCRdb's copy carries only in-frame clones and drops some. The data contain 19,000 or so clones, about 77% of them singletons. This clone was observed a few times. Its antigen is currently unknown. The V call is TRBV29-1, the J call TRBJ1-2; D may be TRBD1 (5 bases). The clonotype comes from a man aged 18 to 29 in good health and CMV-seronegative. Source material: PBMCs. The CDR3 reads CSVGTPYDGYTF. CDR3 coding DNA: TGCAGCGTCGGGACTCCCTATGATGGCTACACCTTC.